This T cell receptor beta chain is drawn from a study of T cells in localized non-small cell lung cancer (dated by TCRdb to about 2020). About the study as a whole: The study examined T cell repertoires in roughly 240 patients with early-stage NSCLC and compared tumors with uninvolved tumor-adjacent lungs. The cohort was made up of approximately 250 treatment-naive NSCLC patients whose localized lung tumors had been resected. Of the NSCLC patients, 129 were male and roughly 110 were female, and the mean age was roughly 61 years.

TCR beta CDR3 regions were sequenced from DNA using the immunoSEQ Assay. Per the authors' processing: To compute T cell density, TCR beta template counts were normalized to usable DNA, which was estimated by amplifying housekeeping genes. Using the preseqR package, richness was estimated by extrapolating to 120,000 templates for tissue samples and 400,000 templates for PBMC samples. Clonality was defined by subtracting Pielou's evenness from one. Tissue-enriched TCRs were identified by differential abundance testing using productive amino-acid clonotypes, minimum total count 5 and alpha 0.1. The Jaccard Index and the Morisita Overlap Index were used to quantify repertoire overlap between compartments. GLIPH clustered TCR beta CDR3s with public tetramer-defined viral CDR3s; viral motifs required at least three viral sequences plus V-gene enrichment. TCRdb took this table from immuneACCESS and kept in-frame rearrangements with V and J called. Such tables lack part of the clones; where checked against another copy, unresolved V genes explain under half of the gap, and the rest is unexplained. From that table come the V and J calls and clone size; the DNA was used to work out D and trimming. The sample yields about 31,000 clones; roughly 94% were counted once. Roughly 0.73% of the sample is held by the ten biggest clonotypes.

The CDR3 runs 13 amino acids, cysteine and phenylalanine included. The sequence is cut down to CDR3 DNA, 39 bases in frame from base 1. The CDR1 and CDR2 encoded by the germline V gene (reference sequence) are LNHDA and SQIVND. Deletion took 3 bases off V and 6 bases off J, with a span of 9 bases between the germline ends. This clone is labeled medium-sized (0.01 to 0.1%). Its antigen has not been determined. The sample holds no much larger clone one base away, and base qualities are not on file. Study-wide findings and limitations: A median of around 50 of the top 100 tumor clones were detected in paired uninvolved adjacent lung, and some 29 of these tumor clones were also found among the top 100 clones of the paired uninvolved adjacent lung. Multi-region tumor sequencing was not performed, so intratumor heterogeneity could not be excluded. Higher blood T cell density associated with longer overall survival, while higher adjacent-lung clonality associated with shorter survival. Because of the exploratory design, TCR variables were selected using unadjusted p-values without false-discovery rate correction. Uninvolved tumor-adjacent lung showed the highest T cell clonality, higher than tumor, which suggests more focused antigenic responses in the uninvolved tumor-adjacent lung.

At diagnosis, peripheral blood, uninvolved tumor-adjacent lung and tumor were collected and were preserved as a mix of fresh-frozen and FFPE material. For TCR repertoire profiling, blood samples were analyzed as peripheral blood mononuclear cells. This clonotype was sampled from a woman aged 35 to 70 with stage I lung adenocarcinoma. The chain was built from TRBV19 and TRBJ1-5; the D gene is not confidently resolved. Material: peripheral blood, obtained before any cancer treatment. The DNA sequence follows: TGTGCCAGTAGTATCGGTGTTGCTCAGCCCCAGCATTTT. This translates into CASSIGVAQPQHF.